This T cell receptor beta chain was found in a study of T cell responses to AZD1222 COVID-19 vaccine. Between the trimmed V and J ends, which lost 2 bases and 5 bases, there was a span of 13 bases. CDR3 length: 15 residues. Germline V CDR1 and CDR2: SGHKS, YYEKEE (reference sequence). Of note for this clone: What it binds is unknown.

Overall study results and limits: Seropositivity was recorded at baseline in only 6 or 7 AZD1222 recipients. After two AZD1222 doses, spike-specific TCR breadth and depth rose versus day 0. Across the whole spike, CD4 TCRs peaked at regions 160-218 and 743-854.

Measured with immunoSEQ multiplex PCR; TCRdb has only the in-frame clones, and not every one. Of 40,000 to 55,000 clones in the sample, 70% to 90% were seen once. Analysis merged second doses at about 4 or about 12 weeks. The rearrangement joins TRBV5-5 to TRBJ1-4; no reliable D call. Sequences were derived from peripheral blood, sampled 28 days after the second AZD1222 dose. This TCR was sampled from an adult who received the AZD1222 COVID-19 vaccine. This chain's CDR3 is CASSLQGQANEKLFF. Here the CDR3 DNA reads TGTGCCAGCAGCTTACAAGGGCAGGCGAATGAAAAACTGTTTTTT.